The clone carrying this T cell receptor (beta chain) was seen repeatedly, ten times or more. The antigen is unknown. The sample comes from a study of blood T cells in healthy people across ages. Findings of the study overall: Among long-lived donors, naive CD4+ cells were more numerous and diversity higher than in aged donors.

For the second PCR, which ran for roughly 7 to 11 cycles, a sample-barcoded 5' primer and a J-beta primer mix were used. All samples yielded 3 million or more CDR3-containing paired-end reads. MiXCR, applied by TCRdb to the 5' RACE reads, yields one record per CDR3 protein. The sample has over 1,500,000 distinct CDR3 sequences, approximately 40% seen once. CDR1 and CDR2 (germline): SQVTM, ANQGSEA. The CDR3 length is 10 residues. Trimming at V came to 6 bases and at J to 7 bases, leaving 1 base not matched to a gene. Donors ranged from 6 to 90 years old and were healthy Caucasians in Russia. The sequenced sample was blood. The receptor was isolated from a human donor in good health. The chain has TRBV29-1 and TRBJ1-1; 8 bases line up with TRBD1. This chain's CDR3 is CSVGTGEAFF. CDR3 coding DNA: TGCAGCGTGGGGACAGGTGAAGCTTTCTTT.